This TCR beta chain was captured in a study of response to subunit inactivated influenza vaccine. Study-wide results and limits: Seasonal influenza vaccination, on each occasion, was suggested by the authors to recruit few new T cells.

This CDR3 has 11 residues. The V end lost 0 bases, the J end lost 2 bases, and 1 base lay between the germline ends. From germline, CDR1 is DFQATT and CDR2 SNEGSKA (reference sequence). TCRdb re-called the RT-PCR reads through MiXCR, storing one row per CDR3 protein. The sample holds roughly 500,000 distinct CDR3 sequences, more than 15% seen once. About this clonotype itself: The antigen remains undetermined.

V is TRBV20-1 and J is TRBJ1-1; D not resolved. The sample was CD4+ T cells sorted from PBMCs, taken roughly 24 months after vaccination. This TCR was sampled from a man between 50 and 75 years old who received an inactivated influenza vaccine. This CDR3 reads CSARDNTEAFF. As DNA, the CDR3 is TGCAGTGCTAGAGACAACACTGAAGCTTTCTTT.